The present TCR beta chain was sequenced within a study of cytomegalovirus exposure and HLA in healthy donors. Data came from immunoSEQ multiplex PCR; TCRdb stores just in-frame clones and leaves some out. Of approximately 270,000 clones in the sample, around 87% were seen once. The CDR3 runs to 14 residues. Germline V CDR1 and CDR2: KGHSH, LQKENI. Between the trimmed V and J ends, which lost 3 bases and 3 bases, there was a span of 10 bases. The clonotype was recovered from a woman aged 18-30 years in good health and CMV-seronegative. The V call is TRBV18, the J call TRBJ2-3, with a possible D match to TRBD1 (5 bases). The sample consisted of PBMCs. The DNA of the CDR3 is TGTGCCAGCTCACCTCTCCAGGGAACAGATACGCAGTATTTT. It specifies CASSPLQGTDTQYF.